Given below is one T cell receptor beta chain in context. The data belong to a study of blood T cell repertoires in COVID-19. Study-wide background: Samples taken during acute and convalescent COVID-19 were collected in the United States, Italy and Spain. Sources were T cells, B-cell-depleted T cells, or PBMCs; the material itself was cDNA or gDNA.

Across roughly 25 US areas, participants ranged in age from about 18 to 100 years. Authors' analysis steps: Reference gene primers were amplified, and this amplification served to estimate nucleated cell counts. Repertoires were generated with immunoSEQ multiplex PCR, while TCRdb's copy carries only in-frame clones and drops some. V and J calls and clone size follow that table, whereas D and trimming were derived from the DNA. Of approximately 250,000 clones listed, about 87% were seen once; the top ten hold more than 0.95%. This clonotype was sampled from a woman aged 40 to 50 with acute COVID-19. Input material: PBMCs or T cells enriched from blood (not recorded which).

CDR3 sequence: CASRQGATYEQYF. The CDR3 region has the DNA TGTGCCAGTAGGCAGGGGGCAACCTACGAGCAGTACTTC. This chain uses TRBV19 with TRBJ2-7; 8 bases align to TRBD1. Looked up from germline, CDR1 is LNHDA and CDR2 is SQIVND (reference sequence). V trimming: 6 bases; J trimming: 2 bases; junction bases outside the gene matches: 3. This CDR3 comprises 13 residues.